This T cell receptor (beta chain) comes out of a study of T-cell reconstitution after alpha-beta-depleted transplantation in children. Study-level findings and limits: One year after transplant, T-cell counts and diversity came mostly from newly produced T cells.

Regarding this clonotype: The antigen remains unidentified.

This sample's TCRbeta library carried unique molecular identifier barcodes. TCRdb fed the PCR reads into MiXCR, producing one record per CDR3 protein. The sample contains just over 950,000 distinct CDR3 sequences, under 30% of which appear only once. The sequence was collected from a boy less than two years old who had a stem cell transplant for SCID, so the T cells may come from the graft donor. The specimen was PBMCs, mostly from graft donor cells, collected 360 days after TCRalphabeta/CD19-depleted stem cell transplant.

CDR3 sequence: CSASSGPGREKLFF. The CDR3 coding sequence is TGCAGTGCTAGTTCCGGACCAGGGAGGGAAAAACTGTTTTTT. The chain is built from TRBV20-1 and TRBJ1-4, with a possible D match to TRBD1 (5 bases). V lost 3 bases, J lost 8 bases, and 16 bases lay in between. This CDR3 is built from 14 residues. Germline CDR1 is DFQATT and CDR2 is SNEGSKA (reference sequence).